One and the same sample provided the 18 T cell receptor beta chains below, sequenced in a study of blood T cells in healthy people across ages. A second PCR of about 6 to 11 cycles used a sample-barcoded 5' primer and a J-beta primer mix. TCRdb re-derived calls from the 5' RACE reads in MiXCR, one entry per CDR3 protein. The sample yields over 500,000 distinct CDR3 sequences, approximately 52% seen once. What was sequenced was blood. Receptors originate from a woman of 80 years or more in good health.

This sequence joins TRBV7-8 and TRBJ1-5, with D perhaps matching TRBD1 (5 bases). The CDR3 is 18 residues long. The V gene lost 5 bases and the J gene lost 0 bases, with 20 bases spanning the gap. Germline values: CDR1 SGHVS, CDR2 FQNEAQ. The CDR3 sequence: CASSRRLARGYSNQPQHF. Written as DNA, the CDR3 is TGTGCCAGCAGCCGCCGACTCGCAAGGGGATATAGCAATCAGCCCCAGCATTTT.

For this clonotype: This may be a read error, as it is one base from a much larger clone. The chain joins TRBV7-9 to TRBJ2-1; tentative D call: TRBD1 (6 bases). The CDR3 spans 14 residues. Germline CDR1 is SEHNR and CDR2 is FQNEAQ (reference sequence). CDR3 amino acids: CASIEDSSYNEPYF. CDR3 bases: TGTGCCAGCATCGAGGACAGTTCCTACAATGAGCCGTACTTC. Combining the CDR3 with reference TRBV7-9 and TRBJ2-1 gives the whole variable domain DTGVSQNPRHKITKRGQNVTFRCDPISEHNRLYWYRQTLGQGPEFLTYFQNEAQLEKSRLLSDRFSAERPKGSFSTLEIQRTEQGDSAMYLCASIEDSSYNEPYFGPGTRLTVL.

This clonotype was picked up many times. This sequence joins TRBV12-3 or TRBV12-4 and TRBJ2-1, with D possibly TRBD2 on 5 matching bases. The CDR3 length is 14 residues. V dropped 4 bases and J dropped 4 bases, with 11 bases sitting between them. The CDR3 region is CASSWTELYNEQFF. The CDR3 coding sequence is TGTGCCAGCAGTTGGACTGAACTTTACAATGAGCAGTTCTTC.

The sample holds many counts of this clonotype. The CDR3 spells CSAVGFTDTQYF. The DNA of the CDR3 is TGCAGTGCGGTGGGATTCACAGATACGCAGTATTTT. The chain combines TRBV20-1 with TRBJ2-3; no reliable D call. The CDR3 has 12 amino acids. V lost 6 bases and J 2 bases, leaving 9 bases between the germline ends. In germline, CDR1 is DFQATT, CDR2 SNEGSKA (reference sequence).

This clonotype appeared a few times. CDR3 coding DNA: TGTGCCAGCAGCCAAGACCGGGACCTACTAACCCAGCCCCAGCATTTT. It yields the protein CASSQDRDLLTQPQHF. The chain combines TRBV4-2 with TRBJ1-5, with D perhaps TRBD1 (5 bases). The CDR3 is 16 amino acids. Trimming pared 0 bases from V and 7 bases from J, leaving 16 bases between. Germline values: CDR1 LGHNA, CDR2 YNFKEQ.

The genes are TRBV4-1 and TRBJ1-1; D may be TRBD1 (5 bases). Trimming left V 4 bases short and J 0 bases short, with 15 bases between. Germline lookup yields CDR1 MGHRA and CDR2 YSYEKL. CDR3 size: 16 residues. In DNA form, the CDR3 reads TGCGCCAGCAGCCTCGAACCCGACAGAATGAACACTGAAGCTTTCTTT. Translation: CASSLEPDRMNTEAFF.

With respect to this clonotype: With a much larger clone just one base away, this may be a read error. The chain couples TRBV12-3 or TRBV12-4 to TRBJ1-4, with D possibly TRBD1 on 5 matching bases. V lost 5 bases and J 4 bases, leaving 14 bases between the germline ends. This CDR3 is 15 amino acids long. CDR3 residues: CASSPTVLGNEKLFF. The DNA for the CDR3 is TGTGCCAGCAGTCCGACAGTGCTCGGTAATGAAAAACTGTTTTTT.

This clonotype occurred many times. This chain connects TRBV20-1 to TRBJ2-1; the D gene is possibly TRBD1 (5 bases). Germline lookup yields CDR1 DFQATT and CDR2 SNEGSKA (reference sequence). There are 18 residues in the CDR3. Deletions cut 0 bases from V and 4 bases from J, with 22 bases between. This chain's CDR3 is CSARDHRLGVGLYNEQFF. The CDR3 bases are TGCAGTGCTAGAGATCACCGGTTAGGGGTGGGCCTATACAATGAGCAGTTCTTC.

The CDR3 is CASSLAREYNEQFF. CDR3 DNA: TGTGCCAGCAGCTTAGCCAGGGAATACAATGAGCAGTTCTTC. The chain employs TRBV7-9 and TRBJ2-1, with a tentative D call TRBD1 (5 bases). Trimming left V 0 bases short and J 4 bases short, with 7 bases between. The CDR3 loop spans 14 amino acids. From germline, CDR1 is SEHNR and CDR2 FQNEAQ (reference sequence).

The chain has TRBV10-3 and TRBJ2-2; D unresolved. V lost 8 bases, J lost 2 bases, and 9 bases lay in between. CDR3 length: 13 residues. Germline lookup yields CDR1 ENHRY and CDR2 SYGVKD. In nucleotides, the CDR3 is TGTGCCATCTCCCCGTTTAACACCGGGGAGCTGTTTTTT. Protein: CAISPFNTGELFF.

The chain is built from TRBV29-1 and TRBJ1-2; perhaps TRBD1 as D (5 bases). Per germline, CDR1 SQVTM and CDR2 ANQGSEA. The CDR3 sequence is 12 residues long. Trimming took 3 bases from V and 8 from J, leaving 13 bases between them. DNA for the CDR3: TGCAGCGTTGAGCGGGGGAGTTCGGGCTACACCTTC. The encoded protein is CSVERGSSGYTF. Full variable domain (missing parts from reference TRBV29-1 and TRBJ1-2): SAVISQKPSRDICQRGTSLTIQCQVDSQVTMMFWYRQQPGQSLTLIATANQGSEATYESGFVIDKFPISRPNLTFSTLTVSNMSPEDSSIYLCSVERGSSGYTFGSGTRLTVV.

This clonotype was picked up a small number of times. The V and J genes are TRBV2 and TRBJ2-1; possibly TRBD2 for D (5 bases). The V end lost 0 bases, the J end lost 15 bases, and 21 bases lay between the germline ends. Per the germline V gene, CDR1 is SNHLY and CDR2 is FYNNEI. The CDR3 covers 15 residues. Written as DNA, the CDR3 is TGTGCCAGCAGTGAAGCGCTTCTTTTCATGGCAGAGGGGTTCTTC. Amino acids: CASSEALLFMAEGFF.

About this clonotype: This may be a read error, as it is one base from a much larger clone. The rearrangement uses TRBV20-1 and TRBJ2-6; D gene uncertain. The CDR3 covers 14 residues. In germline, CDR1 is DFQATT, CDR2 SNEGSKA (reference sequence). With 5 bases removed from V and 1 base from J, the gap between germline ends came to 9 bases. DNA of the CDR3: TGCAGTGCTCCAATGGCGTCTGGGGCCAACGTCCTGACTTTC. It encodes CSAPMASGANVLTF.

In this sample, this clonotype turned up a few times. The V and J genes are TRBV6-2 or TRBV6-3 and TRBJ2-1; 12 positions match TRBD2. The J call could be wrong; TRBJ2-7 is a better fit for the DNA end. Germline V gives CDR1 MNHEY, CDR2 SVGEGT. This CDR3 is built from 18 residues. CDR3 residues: CASLGLAGGVGSYNEQYF. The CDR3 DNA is TGTGCCAGCCTAGGGCTAGCGGGAGGGGTCGGATCCTACAATGAGCAGTACTTC.

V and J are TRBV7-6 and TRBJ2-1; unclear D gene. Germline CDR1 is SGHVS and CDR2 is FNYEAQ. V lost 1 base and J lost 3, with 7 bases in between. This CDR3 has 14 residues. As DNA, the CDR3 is TGTGCCAGCAGCTTAGGGAGAATCTACAATGAGCAGTTCTTC. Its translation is CASSLGRIYNEQFF.

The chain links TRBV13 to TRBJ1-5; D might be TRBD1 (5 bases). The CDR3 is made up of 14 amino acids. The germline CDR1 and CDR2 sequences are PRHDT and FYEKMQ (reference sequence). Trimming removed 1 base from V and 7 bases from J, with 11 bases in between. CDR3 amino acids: CASSLAGGTQPQHF. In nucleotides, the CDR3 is TGTGCCAGCAGCTTAGCGGGGGGAACCCAGCCCCAGCATTTT. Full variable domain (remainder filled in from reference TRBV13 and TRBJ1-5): AAGVIQSPRHLIKEKRETATLKCYPIPRHDTVYWYQQGPGQDPQFLISFYEKMQSDKGSIPDRFSAQQFSDYHSELNMSSLELGDSALYFCASSLAGGTQPQHFGDGTRLSIL.

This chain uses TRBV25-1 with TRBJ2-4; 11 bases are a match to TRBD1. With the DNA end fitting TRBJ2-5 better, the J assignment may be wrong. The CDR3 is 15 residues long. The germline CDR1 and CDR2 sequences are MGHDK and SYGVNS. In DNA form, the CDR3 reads TGTGCCAGCAACCTTGGGACAGGGGGTTCGGAGACCCAGTACTTC. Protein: CASNLGTGGSETQYF.

CDR3 region: CASSVGEGGGAYEQYF. The CDR3 DNA reads as TGTGCCAGCAGCGTAGGCGAGGGTGGGGGGGCCTACGAGCAGTACTTC. The rearrangement uses TRBV9 and TRBJ2-7, with 7 bases identical to TRBD2. The CDR3 loop spans 16 amino acids. V was clipped by 0 bases and J by 2 bases; unmatched bases: 8. Germline V lookup: CDR1 SGDLS, CDR2 YYNGEE. The complete variable domain, with remaining parts taken from reference TRBV9 and TRBJ2-7, reads DSGVTQTPKHLITATGQRVTLRCSPRSGDLSVYWYQQSLDQGLQFLIQYYNGEERAKGNILERFSAQQFPDLHSELNLSSLELGDSALYFCASSVGEGGGAYEQYFGPGTRLTVT.